The T cell receptor (beta chain) described here comes from a study of T cell repertoires in cytomegalovirus infection. Background on the study: Public TCR beta signatures were indicative of both CMV infection and a matching HLA type. Overall study findings and caveats: CMV carriers with the relevant HLA were identified by cumulative public TCR beta family frequency.

TCRdb re-called the reads with MiXCR, one entry per CDR3 protein. In the table there are hundreds of thousands of distinct CDR3 sequences, around 32% of which are singletons. The CDR3 length is 15 residues. CDR1 and CDR2 (germline): MNHNY, SVGAGI (reference sequence). With V trimmed by 1 base and J by 0 bases, 2 bases remained unmatched. To note about this clonotype: Antigen specificity is unknown.

This TCR came from a human donor in good health (CMV status not recorded). Some clones in this sample may be carry-over from other donors' samples. This chain links TRBV6-6 with TRBJ1-1, with TRBD1 matching 7 bases. The sample was cultured PBMCs, taken from culture after CMV antigen stimulation. CDR3 DNA sequence: TGTGCCAGCAGTTACTACGGGACAGTGAACACTGAAGCTTTCTTT. It is translated as CASSYYGTVNTEAFF.